This T cell receptor (beta chain) was identified in a study of blood T cells in healthy people across ages. The use of a sample-barcoded 5' primer and a J-beta primer mix characterized a second PCR of roughly 6 to 11 cycles. TCRdb re-derived calls from the 5' RACE reads in MiXCR, one entry per CDR3 protein. The table lists roughly 1.9 million distinct CDR3 sequences, approximately 39% of them singletons. Turning to this clonotype: Antigen: not known.

This CDR3 has 12 amino acids. V was clipped by 4 bases and J by 2 bases, with 5 bases between them. Germline values: CDR1 SQVTM, CDR2 ANQGSEA. Study-level results: Nothing was known about donor CMV status, and this possibly confounded expanded clonotype changes. A conclusive naive versus antigen-experienced comparison was prevented by the unsorted PBMCs.

This receptor was identified in a human donor in good health. The chain employs TRBV29-1 and TRBJ2-2; no clear D gene. Sequenced sample: blood. The CDR3 bases are TGCAGCGTTGGACACAACACCGGGGAGCTGTTTTTT. It encodes CSVGHNTGELFF.